Below, 30 T cell receptor beta chains from the same sample are listed, as sequenced in a study of blood T cells in healthy people across ages (dated by TCRdb to 2015 to 2017). Library creation used 5' RACE. Sequencing used an Illumina HiSeq 2500. A second roughly 7 to 11 cycle PCR used a sample-barcoded 5' primer and a J-beta primer mix. TCRdb trimmed the raw reads at Q25, called clones with MiXCR and kept productive beta chains. Under each unique CDR3 protein, matching rows form one entry showing the most common genes and DNA. This sample lists over 500,000 distinct CDR3 sequences; 27% were detected once. The ten largest clones add up to approximately 3.3% of the sample. This sample was shared with a second study, whose subject was T cells of mothers and their children.

Sequencing input: blood. The origin of the receptors is a boy aged 2-15 years in good health.

This clonotype has more than one count but fewer than ten. V gene TRBV7-2 combines with J gene TRBJ1-1, with D possibly TRBD1 on 6 matching bases. V was clipped by 6 bases and J by 0 bases, with 11 bases between them. This CDR3 contains 14 residues. Per germline, CDR1 SGHTA and CDR2 FQGNSA. The CDR3 loop reads CASRPGGLNTEAFF. The CDR3, as DNA: TGTGCCAGCAGGCCCGGGGGGCTGAACACTGAAGCTTTCTTT.

This clonotype has a handful of counts. The CDR3 spells CASSLGTGGLNTEAFF. CDR3 sequence (DNA): TGTGCCAGCAGCTTAGGGACAGGGGGCCTGAACACTGAAGCTTTCTTT. V is TRBV7-8 and J is TRBJ1-1; 11 nucleotides agree with TRBD1. Unmatched junction bases numbered 1, after V lost 1 base and J lost 0 bases. CDR1 is SGHVS and CDR2 is FQNEAQ in the germline V gene. The length of the CDR3 is 16 residues.

The rearrangement joins TRBV30 to TRBJ1-4; 7 nucleotides agree with TRBD1. The CDR3 extends over 13 amino acids. Germline CDR1 is GTSNPN and CDR2 is SVGIG (reference sequence). The V gene end was trimmed by 1 base and the J gene end by 10 bases; junction bases not matched to a gene: 6. In nucleotides, the CDR3 is TGTGCCTGGAGTGATACTCACAGGGGAAAACTGTTTTTT. Amino acids: CAWSDTHRGKLFF.

This clonotype showed up just a few times. Written as DNA, the CDR3 is TGTGCCAGCAGCGACACGGGGGGGCCTGGGGCCAACGTCCTGACTTTC. Its translation is CASSDTGGPGANVLTF. The chain joins TRBV7-2 to TRBJ2-6, with TRBD2 matching 8 bases. The CDR3 has 16 amino acids. Trimming removed 5 bases from V and 2 bases from J; junction bases left unmatched: 5. Germline V gene lookup returns CDR1 SGHTA and CDR2 FQGNSA.

This clonotype was counted a few times. The rearrangement uses TRBV5-1 and TRBJ2-5; 11 bases are a match to TRBD2. With the DNA end fitting TRBJ2-1 better, the J assignment may be wrong. This CDR3 contains 15 residues. CDR1 is SGHRS and CDR2 is YFSETQ in the germline V gene. This CDR3 is CASRFSGTSGMEQFF. The CDR3 nucleotides are TGCGCCAGCAGATTCTCCGGGACTAGCGGAATGGAGCAGTTCTTC.

The rearrangement links TRBV21-1 to TRBJ2-1; the table assigns TRBD2, which was not confirmed against the DNA. TRBV21-1 counts as a pseudogene. The CDR3 totals 15 residues. CDR3 sequence reads: CASNPRLSSYNEQFF. CDR3 nucleotides: TGTGCCAGCAACCCTCGGCTTTCCTCCTACAATGAGCAGTTCTTC.

This clonotype was seen many times. The CDR3 coding sequence is TGTGCCAGCAGCAGGGGACTAGCCCTGTACAATGAGCAGTTCTTC. It translates to CASSRGLALYNEQFF. This sequence joins TRBV2 and TRBJ2-1, with 9 positions matching TRBD2. V shed 6 bases and J 4 bases; nucleotides not matched to a gene: 7. Germline V gene data show CDR1 as SNHLY and CDR2 as FYNNEI. The CDR3 is 15 residues long.

This clonotype was seen a handful of times. The rearrangement joins TRBV29-1 to TRBJ2-3; D may be TRBD1 or TRBD2 (6 bases each). Between the trimmed V and J ends, which lost 5 bases and 5 bases, there was a span of 20 bases. Germline CDR1 reads SQVTM; CDR2 reads ANQGSEA. The length of the CDR3 is 15 residues. The DNA of the CDR3 is TGCAGCGTTCCAGAGGGGGGAACAGTTGGAGATACGCAGTATTTT. Translating it yields CSVPEGGTVGDTQYF.

The V and J genes are TRBV12-3 or TRBV12-4 and TRBJ1-2, with 7 nucleotides matching TRBD1. This CDR3 region has 14 residues. Unmatched junction bases numbered 10, after V lost 6 bases and J lost 6 bases. Here the CDR3 DNA reads TGTGCCAGCAGGGAACGAGACAGGGAGGATGGCTACACCTTC. It codes for CASRERDREDGYTF.

Regarding this clonotype: The germline gene is not matched at one end of the junction; a read error may be the cause. The rearrangement uses TRBV27 and TRBJ2-7; 7 bases fit TRBD1. CDR3 length equals 14 residues. Looked up from germline, CDR1 is MNHEY and CDR2 is SMNVEV (reference sequence). For the CDR3, the DNA is TGCACCAGCAGCACCAGGACAGGACCCTACGAGCAGTACTTC. Its protein is CTSSTRTGPYEQYF.

V usage is TRBV10-3 and J usage is TRBJ1-2; 9 positions agree with TRBD1. V gave up 6 bases and J gave up 4 bases; unmatched junction bases: 9. The germline V gene encodes CDR1 ENHRY and CDR2 SYGVKD. The CDR3 is 15 residues long. In DNA form, the CDR3 reads TGTGCCATCAGCGACCGGGACAGGGTATCCTATGGCTACACCTTC. It codes for CAISDRDRVSYGYTF.

The chain has TRBV20-1 and TRBJ2-7, with D possibly TRBD2 on 6 matching bases. This CDR3 has 13 amino acids. V shed 6 bases and J shed 5 bases, with 17 bases lying between them. Germline V gene sequence: CDR1 DFQATT, CDR2 SNEGSKA (reference sequence). CDR3: CSAFLAGTDEQYF. CDR3 nucleotide sequence: TGCAGTGCCTTTCTCGCGGGGACGGACGAGCAGTACTTC.

With respect to this clonotype: One junction end disagrees with the germline gene, perhaps due to a read error. The CDR3 DNA reads as TGTGCCAGCAGCTTGCTCCATTCGGGAGGGGAGACCCGGTACTTC. Its protein is CASSLLHSGGETRYF. The J gene is TRBJ2-5, the V gene TRBV7-2, with TRBD2 identical over 8 bases. The germline V gene encodes CDR1 SGHTA and CDR2 FQGNSA. This CDR3 is built from 15 residues.

This chain joins TRBV29-1 and TRBJ1-2; 7 bases line up with TRBD1. CDR1 SQVTM and CDR2 ANQGSEA come from the germline V gene. The ends lost 8 bases at V and 8 bases at J; junction bases unmatched: 11. This CDR3 has 12 amino acids. CDR3 sequence reads: CSPPQGRYGYTF. The CDR3 DNA reads TGCAGCCCTCCACAGGGGAGGTACGGCTACACCTTC.

The rearrangement uses TRBV7-2 and TRBJ2-1; 10 bases align to TRBD2. Germline CDR1 is SGHTA and CDR2 is FQGNSA. V trimming: 2 bases; J trimming: 0 bases; junction bases outside the gene matches: 13. The CDR3 runs to 20 residues. The CDR3 is CASSLKASGSWQSSYNEQFF. CDR3 DNA: TGTGCCAGCAGCTTAAAGGCTAGCGGGAGTTGGCAAAGCTCCTACAATGAGCAGTTCTTC.

This clonotype was found a few times. The rearrangement links TRBV15 to TRBJ2-7; TRBD1 matches at 10 bases. CDR3 length equals 15 residues. In germline, CDR1 is LNHNV, CDR2 YYDKDF (reference sequence). The V segment lost 1 base and the J segment 5 bases; nucleotides outside the gene matches: 5. The CDR3 DNA reads as TGTGCCACCAGCAGAGTGGGACAGGGGCCTAACGAGCAGTACTTC. Encoded protein: CATSRVGQGPNEQYF.

As concerns this clonotype: The junction differs from germline at one of its ends, possibly a read error. The CDR3: CAGSLALSGTTDTQYF. The DNA for the CDR3 is TGTGCCGGCAGCTTAGCGTTGTCAGGGACCACAGATACGCAGTATTTT. The rearrangement uses TRBV7-9 and TRBJ2-3; D possibly matches TRBD1 or TRBD2 (5 bases each). Germline lookup yields CDR1 SEHNR and CDR2 FQNEAQ (reference sequence). This CDR3 region has 16 residues.

This clonotype was seen a handful of times. This chain links TRBV6-5 with TRBJ2-2, with D hard to call. Trimming stripped 6 bases from V and 4 bases from J, with 12 bases between. This CDR3 region has 14 residues. Per germline, CDR1 MNHEY and CDR2 SVGAGI. CDR3 region: CASRRGRSTGELFF. In DNA, the CDR3 is TGTGCCAGCAGACGTGGACGGAGCACCGGGGAGCTGTTTTTT.

Only a few counts were recorded for this clonotype. The V gene is TRBV5-1, the J gene TRBJ2-1; 11 bases are shared with TRBD2. From germline, CDR1 is SGHRS and CDR2 YFSETQ. V gave up 3 bases and J gave up 5 bases; unmatched junction bases: 4. CDR3 size: 15 residues. CDR3 region: CASSWGLADNNEQFF. In DNA form, the CDR3 reads TGCGCCAGCAGCTGGGGACTAGCGGATAACAATGAGCAGTTCTTC. Drawing the rest from reference TRBV5-1 and TRBJ2-1, the complete variable domain is KAGVTQTPRYLIKTRGQQVTLSCSPISGHRSVSWYQQTPGQGLQFLFEYFSETQRNKGNFPGRFSGRQFSNSRSEMNVSTLELGDSALYLCASSWGLADNNEQFFGPGTRLTVL.

The CDR3 nucleotides read TGTGCCAGCAGTTCACTGACTAGCAGTACAGATACGCAGTATTTT. Protein sequence: CASSSLTSSTDTQYF. This chain links TRBV6-5 with TRBJ2-3; TRBD2 matches at 7 bases. Trimming took 4 bases from V and 3 from J; bases not matched to a gene: 7. Germline CDR1 is MNHEY and CDR2 is SVGAGI. This CDR3 has 15 amino acids.

This clonotype appeared a few times. This chain connects TRBV7-2 to TRBJ1-3; D gene unclear. The CDR3 totals 11 residues. Trimming cost V 8 bases and J 7 bases, with 9 bases left between them. Germline assignment: CDR1 SGHTA and CDR2 FQGNSA. CDR3 residues: CASRGENTIYF. CDR3 nucleotide sequence: TGTGCCAGCCGTGGGGAGAACACCATATATTTT.

This clonotype has only a few counts. This chain uses TRBV10-3 with TRBJ2-5, with D possibly being TRBD2 (5 bases). With the DNA end fitting TRBJ2-7 better, the J assignment may be wrong. Germline CDR1 ENHRY, CDR2 SYGVKD. This CDR3 has 14 residues. CDR3 nucleotide sequence: TGTGCCATCAGTTACGAGGGATCCTTGGACGAGCAGTACTTC. Protein sequence: CAISYEGSLDEQYF.

The chain employs TRBV11-1 and TRBJ2-5; a possible D gene is TRBD2 (6 bases). CDR3 size: 15 residues. Per germline, CDR1 SGHAT and CDR2 FQDESV (reference sequence). V gave up 1 base and J gave up 5 bases, with 14 bases separating them. The CDR3 coding sequence is TGTGCCAGCAGCTTAGGATTGGGACTTTCGGAGACCCAGTACTTC. Its protein product is CASSLGLGLSETQYF.

This chain joins TRBV20-1 and TRBJ2-7, with D perhaps TRBD2 (6 bases). This CDR3 is 12 amino acids long. Per germline, CDR1 DFQATT and CDR2 SNEGSKA (reference sequence). Trimming shortened V by 6 bases and J by 1 base, and 10 bases separated the two germline ends. CDR3 nucleotide sequence: TGCAGTGCCCAAGCGGGTTCCTACGAGCAGTACTTC. Its protein product is CSAQAGSYEQYF.

This clonotype occurred a few times. The chain combines TRBV4-2 with TRBJ2-5, with 12 bases lining up with TRBD2. The junction had 5 bases not matched to a gene; V was cut back by 1 base and J by 2 bases. The CDR3 covers 17 residues. CDR1 and CDR2 (germline): LGHNA, YNFKEQ. The CDR3 here is CASSQGPLAGGQETQYF. The CDR3 DNA is TGTGCCAGCAGCCAAGGCCCTCTAGCGGGGGGGCAAGAGACCCAGTACTTC.

The table lists this clonotype with a few counts. CDR3 DNA sequence: TGTGCCAGTAACCCGAGGGGACTAGCGGGACCGGAGGGCAATGAGCAGTTCTTC. This gives the protein CASNPRGLAGPEGNEQFF. The V gene is TRBV19, the J gene TRBJ2-5, with TRBD2 matching 13 bases. Near its end, the DNA agrees better with TRBJ2-1, so the J call may be wrong. The CDR3 runs to 18 residues. The V gene's germline CDR1 is LNHDA and CDR2 SQIVND (reference sequence).

This clonotype was found a few times. The chain's CDR3 is CASSPFLDSSTEAFF. CDR3 coding DNA: TGTGCCAGCAGTCCGTTTTTGGACAGTTCCACTGAAGCTTTCTTT. This rearrangement joins TRBV28 to TRBJ1-1, with D possibly being TRBD1 (6 bases). CDR3 length: 15 residues. From germline, CDR1 is MDHEN and CDR2 SYDVKM. Trimming cost V 5 bases and J 4 bases, with 17 bases left between them.

This chain connects TRBV4-3 to TRBJ2-5; D unclear. The DNA end is more similar to TRBJ2-1, so the J call may be wrong. Germline CDR1 LGHNA, CDR2 YSLEER. This CDR3 is 13 amino acids long. CDR3 in amino acids: CASSQTHFNEQFF. CDR3 DNA: TGCGCCAGCAGCCAAACCCACTTCAATGAGCAGTTCTTC.

This clonotype was counted only a few times. This chain links TRBV9 with TRBJ1-2; 7 nucleotides line up with TRBD1. The CDR3 has 18 residues. Per germline, CDR1 SGDLS and CDR2 YYNGEE. Trimming cost V 0 bases and J 0 bases; bases outside gene matches: 11. The DNA of the CDR3 is TGTGCCAGCAGCGTAGAGGTGTCAGGGGGTCAGACTAACTATGGCTACACCTTC. This gives the protein CASSVEVSGGQTNYGYTF.

This clonotype was seen a handful of times. CDR3 sequence reads: CASSYSNRPVGETQYF. Written as DNA, the CDR3 is TGTGCCAGCAGTTACTCGAACCGGCCGGTCGGAGAGACCCAGTACTTC. The J gene is TRBJ2-5, the V gene TRBV6-2 or TRBV6-3, with D hard to call. This CDR3 contains 16 residues. Germline values: CDR1 MNHEY, CDR2 SVGEGT. V shed 0 bases and J shed 4 bases, with 15 bases lying between them.